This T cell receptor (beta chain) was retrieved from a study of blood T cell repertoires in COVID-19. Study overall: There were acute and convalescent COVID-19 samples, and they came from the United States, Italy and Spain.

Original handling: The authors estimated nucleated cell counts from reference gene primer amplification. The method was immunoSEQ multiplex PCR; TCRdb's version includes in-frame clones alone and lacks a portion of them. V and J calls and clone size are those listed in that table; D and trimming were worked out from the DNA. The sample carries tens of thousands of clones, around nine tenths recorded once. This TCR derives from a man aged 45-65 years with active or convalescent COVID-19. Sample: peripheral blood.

The CDR3 is CASRPTGPNTGELFF. In nucleotides, the CDR3 is TGTGCCAGTAGACCGACAGGGCCGAACACCGGGGAGCTGTTTTTT. The genes are TRBV19 and TRBJ2-2, with 7 bases identical to TRBD1. V shed 6 bases, J shed 0 bases, and the junction held 4 bases outside the gene matches. Germline V CDR1 and CDR2: LNHDA, SQIVND (reference sequence). There are 15 residues in the CDR3.